The T cell receptor (beta chain) described here comes from a study of Tregs in tolerant kidney transplant recipients. Regarding the study as a whole: Nucleotide sequences could not be compared across some patients' samples due to primer changes. The small number of patients limits these findings pending further validation.

Mixed chimerism was transient after nonmyeloablative marrow transplants from related graft donors. The CDR3 covers 15 residues. Germline V gene data show CDR1 as SGHTA and CDR2 as FQGNSA. The V and J ends lost 3 bases and 10 bases, in that order; junction bases with no gene match: 11. TCRdb's table, derived via immunoSEQ multiplex PCR, lists solely in-frame clones and lacks some. The repertoire holds 54,000 or so clones, with roughly nine tenths as singletons. Worth noting for this clone: Antigen unknown.

The source was CD8+ T cells from blood (PBMCs), collected 24 months after the transplant. The J gene is TRBJ1-5, the V gene TRBV7-2; TRBD1 aligns across 8 bases. The source is a human patient who received a combined kidney and bone marrow transplant. Some T cells may trace back to the graft donor. This CDR3 is CASSLGQALSYPQHF. The CDR3 DNA reads as TGTGCCAGCAGCTTGGGACAGGCCTTATCATATCCCCAGCATTTT.